This T cell receptor beta chain was sequenced for a study of tumor-infiltrating lymphocytes in localized non-small cell lung cancer. TCRdb's copy holds only in-frame clones and misses some; the assay was immunoSEQ multiplex PCR. The data contain some 8,000 clones, around 77% of them singletons. V was clipped by 4 bases and J by 4 bases, with 13 bases between them. The CDR3 covers 14 residues. Germline V gene lookup returns CDR1 MNHEY and CDR2 SVGAGI. Input material: lung tumor tissue. The rearrangement joins TRBV6-5 to TRBJ1-2; TRBD1 is a possible D gene (5 bases). The origin of this receptor is a human donor with non-small cell lung cancer. The CDR3 region has the DNA TGTGCCAGCAGTTTCTCCGGGACTACCTATGGCTACACCTTC. Translated, it gives CASSFSGTTYGYTF.